The 13 T cell receptor beta chains below come from one sample, sequenced in a study of cytomegalovirus exposure and HLA in healthy donors. The PCR used 60 Vbeta and 13 Jbeta primers. The method was immunoSEQ multiplex PCR; TCRdb's version includes in-frame clones alone and lacks a portion of them. The profile shows 100,000 to 150,000 clones, 65% to 75% of them singletons. Material for sequencing was PBMCs. Every receptor here comes from a woman in her 50s in good health and CMV-seropositive.

The rearrangement links TRBV5-4 to TRBJ2-7; 9 nucleotides line up with TRBD1. This CDR3 is built from 18 residues. The germline CDR1 and CDR2 sequences are SGHNT and YYREEE (reference sequence). J lost 0 bases, V lost 1 base, and 11 bases had no gene match. CDR3 nucleotides: TGTGCCAGCAGCTTGACGGGACAGGGTGGTCGGGCCTCCTACGAGCAGTACTTC. Encoded protein: CASSLTGQGGRASYEQYF.

The rearrangement links TRBV30 to TRBJ2-5, with 7 bases lining up with TRBD2. CDR3 length equals 16 residues. With V trimmed by 4 bases and J by 3 bases, 14 bases remained unmatched. Germline CDR1 GTSNPN, CDR2 SVGIG (reference sequence). The CDR3 region has the DNA TGTGCCTGGACGGGATTGATGGGTGCGGGGGAAGAGACCCAGTACTTC. Its translation: CAWTGLMGAGEETQYF.

The chain recombines TRBV2 with TRBJ2-3; 9 positions match TRBD2. V dropped 2 bases and J dropped 1; count of bases not matched to a gene: 1. Germline CDR1 is SNHLY and CDR2 is FYNNEI. The CDR3 has 15 residues. The CDR3 sequence is CASSELAGRTDTQYF. CDR3 coding DNA: TGTGCCAGCAGTGAACTAGCGGGGCGCACAGATACGCAGTATTTT.

The chain employs TRBV7-2 and TRBJ2-5; no firm D call. V shed 3 bases and J shed 4 bases, with 12 bases lying between them. This CDR3 has 14 residues. Germline loops: CDR1 SGHTA, CDR2 FQGNSA. The CDR3 DNA reads as TGTGCCAGCAGCTTTGGTGGAACGGGAGAGACCCAGTACTTC. The encoded protein is CASSFGGTGETQYF.

V usage is TRBV5-1 and J usage is TRBJ1-1, with a possible D match to TRBD1 (6 bases). V was cut by 3 bases and J by 1 base, with 13 bases left in between. The length of the CDR3 is 15 residues. Germline CDR1 SGHRS, CDR2 YFSETQ. The CDR3 reads CASSSAPGQNTEAFF. CDR3 bases: TGCGCCAGCAGCTCCGCACCGGGACAGAACACTGAAGCTTTCTTT.

The V and J genes are TRBV6-1 and TRBJ1-5, with 8 bases that match TRBD1. From germline, CDR1 is MNHNS and CDR2 SASEGT. The CDR3 has 13 amino acids. J lost 7 bases, V lost 8 bases, and 7 bases had no gene match. CDR3 sequence: CASGTGGRQPQHF. CDR3 bases: TGTGCCAGCGGGACAGGCGGAAGACAGCCCCAGCATTTT.

The table lists this clone with a few counts. The J gene is TRBJ2-4, the V gene TRBV5-4; TRBD2 matches at 14 bases. The V gene's germline CDR1 is SGHNT and CDR2 YYREEE (reference sequence). Trimming removed 4 bases from V and 3 bases from J; junction bases left unmatched: 9. This CDR3 has 18 residues. CDR3 amino acids: CASSPGLAGVGGKNIQYF. CDR3 sequence (DNA): TGTGCCAGCAGCCCGGGACTAGCGGGGGTTGGCGGCAAAAACATTCAGTACTTC.

V is TRBV7-9 and J is TRBJ2-2, with D perhaps TRBD1 (6 bases). The CDR3 contains 15 residues. Germline-derived CDR1 and CDR2 are SEHNR and FQNEAQ (reference sequence). With 3 bases removed from V and 4 bases from J, the gap between germline ends came to 12 bases. As DNA, the CDR3 is TGTGCCAGCAGCTTTGGGGGCGCGGGCACCGGGGAGCTGTTTTTT. This translates into CASSFGGAGTGELFF.

This clone appeared a single time. This sequence joins TRBV9 and TRBJ2-5; D may be TRBD1 (8 bases). Germline V gene sequence: CDR1 SGDLS, CDR2 YYNGEE. The V and J ends lost 4 bases and 2 bases respectively, with 15 bases between them. The CDR3 has 15 amino acids. The CDR3 reads CASSSGQGGQETQYF. CDR3 sequence (DNA): TGTGCCAGCAGCTCCGGACAGGGAGGGCAAGAGACCCAGTACTTC.

J is TRBJ2-4 and V is TRBV2; 9 positions agree with TRBD1. The germline gives CDR1 SNHLY, CDR2 FYNNEI. The CDR3 runs to 17 residues. V was pared by 4 bases and J by 1 base, with 8 bases of the junction left unmatched. In DNA, the CDR3 is TGTGCCAGCAGTGGGGGGACCGGGACAGGGGCCAAAAACATTCAGTACTTC. Protein: CASSGGTGTGAKNIQYF.

V gene TRBV19 combines with J gene TRBJ2-5, with D perhaps TRBD2 (7 bases). Per germline, CDR1 LNHDA and CDR2 SQIVND (reference sequence). Trimming shortened V by 7 bases and J by 2 bases, and 14 bases separated the two germline ends. The CDR3 length is 14 residues. CDR3 protein: CASNFGGAQETQYF. The DNA of the CDR3 is TGTGCCAGTAATTTTGGGGGGGCTCAAGAGACCCAGTACTTC.

V and J are TRBV10-1 and TRBJ2-1; D might be TRBD2 (6 bases). Trimming took off 3 bases at V and 7 bases at J, with 13 bases between the two ends. Per the germline V gene, CDR1 is WNHNN and CDR2 is SYGVQD (reference sequence). CDR3 length: 14 residues. The CDR3 is CASSDGRGQNEQFF. DNA for the CDR3: TGCGCCAGCAGTGACGGGCGGGGTCAAAATGAGCAGTTCTTC.

This chain links TRBV5-4 with TRBJ1-1, with no clear D. The CDR3 runs 15 residues. The germline CDR1 and CDR2 sequences are SGHNT and YYREEE (reference sequence). The ends were cut back, 2 bases at V and 4 bases at J, with 15 bases in the middle. The CDR3 here is CASSFVARGGTEAFF. The CDR3 DNA reads TGTGCCAGCAGCTTTGTGGCCCGAGGAGGCACTGAAGCTTTCTTT. Based on the CDR3 plus reference TRBV5-4 and TRBJ1-1, the full variable domain is ETGVTQSPTHLIKTRGQQVTLRCSSQSGHNTVSWYQQALGQGPQFIFQYYREEENGRGNFPPRFSGLQFPNYSSELNVNALELDDSALYLCASSFVARGGTEAFFGQGTRLTVV.